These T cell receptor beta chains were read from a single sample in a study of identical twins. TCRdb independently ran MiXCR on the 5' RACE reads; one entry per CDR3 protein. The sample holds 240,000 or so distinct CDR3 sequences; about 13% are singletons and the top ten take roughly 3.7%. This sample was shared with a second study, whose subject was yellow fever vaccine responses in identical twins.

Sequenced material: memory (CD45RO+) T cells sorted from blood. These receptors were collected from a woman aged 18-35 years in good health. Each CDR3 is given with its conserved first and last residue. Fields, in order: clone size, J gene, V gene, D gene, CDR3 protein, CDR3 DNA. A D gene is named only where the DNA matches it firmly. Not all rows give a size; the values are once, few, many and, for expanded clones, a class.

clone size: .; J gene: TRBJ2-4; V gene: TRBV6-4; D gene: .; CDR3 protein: CASTYPKSDSKNIQYF; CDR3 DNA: TGTGCCAGCACTTACCCAAAATCGGACAGTAAAAACATTCAGTACTTC
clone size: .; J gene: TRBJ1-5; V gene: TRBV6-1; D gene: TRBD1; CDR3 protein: CASSTGTGGWGNQPQHF; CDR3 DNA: TGTGCCAGCAGTACCGGGACAGGGGGGTGGGGCAATCAGCCCCAGCATTTT
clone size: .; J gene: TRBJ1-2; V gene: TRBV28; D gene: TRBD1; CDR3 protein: CASSSSTGYGYTF; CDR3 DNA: TGTGCCAGCAGTTCCTCGACAGGGTACGGCTACACCTTC
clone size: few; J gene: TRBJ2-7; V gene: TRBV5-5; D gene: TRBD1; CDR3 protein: CASRADRGSSYEQYF; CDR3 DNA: TGTGCCAGCAGGGCAGACAGGGGTTCTTCCTACGAGCAGTACTTC
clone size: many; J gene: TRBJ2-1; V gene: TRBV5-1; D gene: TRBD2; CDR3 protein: CASSLGLAGVNEQFF; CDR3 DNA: TGCGCCAGCAGCTTGGGACTAGCGGGGGTCAATGAGCAGTTCTTC
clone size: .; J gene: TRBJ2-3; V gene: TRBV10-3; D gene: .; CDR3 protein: CAIRAGSPGDTQYF; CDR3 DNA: TGTGCCATCAGAGCCGGGAGCCCCGGGGATACGCAGTATTTT
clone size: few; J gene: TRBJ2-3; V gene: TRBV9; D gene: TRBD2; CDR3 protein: CASSGPPGLGTDTQYF; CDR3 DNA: TGTGCCAGCAGCGGACCCCCGGGACTAGGCACAGATACGCAGTATTTT
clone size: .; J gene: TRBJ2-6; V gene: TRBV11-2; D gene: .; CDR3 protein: CASSSYVSGANVLTF; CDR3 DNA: TGTGCCAGCAGCTCGTACGTCTCTGGGGCCAACGTCCTGACTTTC
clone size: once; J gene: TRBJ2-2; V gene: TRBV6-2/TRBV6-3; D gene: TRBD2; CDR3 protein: CASSYWGLAGANTGELFF; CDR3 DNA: TGTGCCAGCAGTTATTGGGGACTAGCGGGGGCGAACACCGGGGAGCTGTTTTTT
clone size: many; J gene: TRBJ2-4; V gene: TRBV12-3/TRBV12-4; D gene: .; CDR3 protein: CASSRQGPQNIQYF; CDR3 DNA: TGTGCCAGCAGTCGCCAGGGTCCCCAAAACATTCAGTACTTC
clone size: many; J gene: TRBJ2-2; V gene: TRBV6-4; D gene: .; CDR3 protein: CASSDSIGTGELFF; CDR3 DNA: TGTGCCAGCAGTGACTCGATCGGGACCGGGGAGCTGTTTTTT
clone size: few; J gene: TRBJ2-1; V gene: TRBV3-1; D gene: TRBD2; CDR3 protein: CASSARVSGDYNEQFF; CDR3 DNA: TGTGCCAGCAGCGCGCGGGTTAGCGGGGACTACAATGAGCAGTTCTTC
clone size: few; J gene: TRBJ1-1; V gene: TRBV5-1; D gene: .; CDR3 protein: CASSLADGNTEAFF; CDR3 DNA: TGCGCCAGCAGCTTAGCAGACGGGAACACTGAAGCTTTCTTT
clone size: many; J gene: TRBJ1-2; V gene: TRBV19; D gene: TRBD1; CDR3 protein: CASRDREIYGYTF; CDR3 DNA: TGTGCCAGCCGGGACAGGGAAATCTATGGCTACACCTTC
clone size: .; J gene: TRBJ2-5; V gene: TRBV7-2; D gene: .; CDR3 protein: CASSLRRSQETQYF; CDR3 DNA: TGTGCCAGCAGCTTACGGCGGTCACAAGAGACCCAGTACTTC
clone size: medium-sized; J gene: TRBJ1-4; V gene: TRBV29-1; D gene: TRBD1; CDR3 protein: CSVMGGTGGEKLFF; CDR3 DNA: TGCAGCGTTATGGGGGGGACAGGGGGTGAAAAACTGTTTTTT